Shown below are 6 T cell receptor beta chains from a single sample sequenced in a study of blood T cells in healthy people across ages. A second PCR of 7 to 11 cycles used a sample-barcoded 5' primer and a J-beta primer mix. One entry per CDR3 protein results from TCRdb running MiXCR on the 5' RACE reads. The sample consists of around 1,500,000 distinct CDR3 sequences, roughly 40% of them appearing once. The sequenced sample was blood. These receptors came from a young woman in good health.

About this clonotype: The conserved closing phenylalanine or tryptophan is absent in this CDR3, likely reflecting a read error. The V and J genes are TRBV20-1 and TRBJ2-7; 11 nucleotides match TRBD2. Germline CDR1 and CDR2: DFQATT and SNEGSKA (reference sequence). This CDR3 region has 17 residues. Germline trimming cut 1 base from V and 4 bases from J; bases unmatched to any gene: 12. CDR3 sequence (DNA): TGCAGTGCTAGAGCGCCCTCTACACTAGCGGGGGTATACGAGCAGTACCTC. Its translation: CSARAPSTLAGVYEQYL.

The chain employs TRBV25-1 and TRBJ1-2; 7 positions match TRBD1. The CDR3 is made up of 15 amino acids. The V gene end was trimmed by 2 bases and the J gene end by 5 bases; junction bases not matched to a gene: 8. In germline, CDR1 is MGHDK, CDR2 SYGVNS. The CDR3 spells CASSEGTASPYGYTF. CDR3 DNA sequence: TGTGCCAGCAGTGAAGGGACAGCCTCACCTTATGGCTACACCTTC.

The chain combines TRBV6-1 with TRBJ2-1; the match to TRBD2 covers 15 bases. The CDR3 loop spans 18 amino acids. Germline lookup yields CDR1 MNHNS and CDR2 SASEGT. The J segment lost 9 bases and the V segment lost 3 bases, leaving 12 bases of the junction unmatched. DNA of the CDR3: TGTGCCAGCAGTGATTGGGGGACTAGCGGGAGGCCGGCCGTTGAGCAGTTCTTC. Encoded protein: CASSDWGTSGRPAVEQFF.

V is TRBV7-9 and J is TRBJ1-6; TRBD1 agrees at 9 bases. J gave up 8 bases and V 5 bases, and 7 bases lay outside the gene matches. The germline gives CDR1 SEHNR, CDR2 FQNEAQ (reference sequence). The CDR3 runs to 15 residues. CDR3 residues: CASSPSRDRDSPLHF. The DNA for the CDR3 is TGTGCCAGCAGCCCCTCTCGGGACAGGGATTCACCCCTCCACTTT.

As to this clonotype: The junction shows a germline mismatch at one end, possibly a read error. The chain employs TRBV3-1 and TRBJ2-1; maybe TRBD2 (6 bases). CDR1 is LGHDT and CDR2 is YNNKEL in the germline V gene (reference sequence). CDR3 length equals 16 residues. The CDR3 is CASSERSGGNYNGQFF. DNA for the CDR3: TGTGCCAGCAGCGAACGTAGCGGAGGAAACTACAATGGGCAGTTCTTC.

The V and J genes are TRBV12-3 or TRBV12-4 and TRBJ2-1; perhaps TRBD2 as D (6 bases). The length of the CDR3 is 13 residues. V lost 4 bases and J lost 9, with 13 bases in between. The CDR3 reads CASSSTGTVEQFF. CDR3 sequence (DNA): TGTGCCAGCAGTTCCACGGGGACTGTTGAGCAGTTCTTC.